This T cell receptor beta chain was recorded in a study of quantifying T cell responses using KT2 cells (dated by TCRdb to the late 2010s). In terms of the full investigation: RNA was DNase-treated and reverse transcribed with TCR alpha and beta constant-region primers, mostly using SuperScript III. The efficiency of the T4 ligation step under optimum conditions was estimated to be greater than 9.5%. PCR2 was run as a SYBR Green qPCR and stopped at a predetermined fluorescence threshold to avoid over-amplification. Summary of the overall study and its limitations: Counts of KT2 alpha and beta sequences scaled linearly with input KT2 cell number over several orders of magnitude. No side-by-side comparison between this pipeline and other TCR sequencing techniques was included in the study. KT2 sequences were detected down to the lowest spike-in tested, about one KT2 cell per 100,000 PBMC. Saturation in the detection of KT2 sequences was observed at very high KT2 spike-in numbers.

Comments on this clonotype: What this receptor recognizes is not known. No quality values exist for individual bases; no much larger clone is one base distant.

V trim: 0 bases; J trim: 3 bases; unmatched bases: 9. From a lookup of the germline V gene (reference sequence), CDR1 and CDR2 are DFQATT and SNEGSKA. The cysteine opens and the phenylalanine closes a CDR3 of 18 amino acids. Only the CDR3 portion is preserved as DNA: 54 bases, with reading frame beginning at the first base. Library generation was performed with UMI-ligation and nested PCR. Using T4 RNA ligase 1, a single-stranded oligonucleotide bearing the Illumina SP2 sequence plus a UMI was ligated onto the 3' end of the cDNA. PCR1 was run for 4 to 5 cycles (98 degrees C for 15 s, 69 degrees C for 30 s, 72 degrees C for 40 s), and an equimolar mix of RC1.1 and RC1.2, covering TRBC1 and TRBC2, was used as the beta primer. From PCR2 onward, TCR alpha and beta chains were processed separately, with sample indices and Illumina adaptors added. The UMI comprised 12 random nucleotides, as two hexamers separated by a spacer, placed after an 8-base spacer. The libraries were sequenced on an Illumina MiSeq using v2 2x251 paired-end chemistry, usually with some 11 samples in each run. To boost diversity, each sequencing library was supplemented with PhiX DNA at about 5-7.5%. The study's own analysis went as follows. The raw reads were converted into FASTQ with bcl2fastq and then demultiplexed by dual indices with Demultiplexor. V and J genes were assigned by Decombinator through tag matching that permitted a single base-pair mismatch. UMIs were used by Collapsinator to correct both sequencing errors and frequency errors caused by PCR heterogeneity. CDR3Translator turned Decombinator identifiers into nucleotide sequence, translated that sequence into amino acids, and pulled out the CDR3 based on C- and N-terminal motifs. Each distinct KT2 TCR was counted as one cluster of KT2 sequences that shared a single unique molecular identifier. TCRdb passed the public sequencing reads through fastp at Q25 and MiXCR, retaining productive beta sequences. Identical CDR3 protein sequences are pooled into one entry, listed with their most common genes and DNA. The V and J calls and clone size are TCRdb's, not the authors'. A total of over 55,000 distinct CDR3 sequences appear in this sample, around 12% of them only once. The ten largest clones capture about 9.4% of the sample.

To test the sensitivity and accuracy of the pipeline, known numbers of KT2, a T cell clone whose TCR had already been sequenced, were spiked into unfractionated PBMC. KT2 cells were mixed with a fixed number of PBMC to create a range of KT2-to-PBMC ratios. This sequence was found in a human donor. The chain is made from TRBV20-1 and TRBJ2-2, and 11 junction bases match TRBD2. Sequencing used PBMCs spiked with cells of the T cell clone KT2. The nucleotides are TGCAGTGCTAGAGATTGGGGTAGCGGGAGGGCCGACACCGGGGAGCTGTTTTTT. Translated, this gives CSARDWGSGRADTGELFF.